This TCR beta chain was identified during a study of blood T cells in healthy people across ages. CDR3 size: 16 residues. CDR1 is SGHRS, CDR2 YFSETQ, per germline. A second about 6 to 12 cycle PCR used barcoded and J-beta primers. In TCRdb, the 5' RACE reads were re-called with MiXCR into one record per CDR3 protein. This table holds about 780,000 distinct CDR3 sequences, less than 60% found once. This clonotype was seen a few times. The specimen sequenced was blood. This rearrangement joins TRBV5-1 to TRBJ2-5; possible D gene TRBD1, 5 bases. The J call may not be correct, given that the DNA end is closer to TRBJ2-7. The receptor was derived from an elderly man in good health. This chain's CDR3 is CASSSRSGSAEYEQYF. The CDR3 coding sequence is TGCGCCAGCAGCAGTAGATCAGGGTCCGCAGAATACGAGCAGTACTTC.